The present entry profiles one TCR beta chain with its context. The data were taken from a study of blood T cell repertoires in COVID-19. Study in general: COVID-19 samples collected from the United States, Italy and Spain covered acute and convalescent phases. T cells, B-cell-depleted T cells, or PBMCs supplied cDNA or gDNA.

In the original analysis: Using reference gene primer amplification, nucleated cell counts were estimated. Only in-frame clones appear in the TCRdb table, and some are missing; sequencing was by immunoSEQ multiplex PCR. V, J and clone size derive from that table, while D and trimming were established from the DNA sequence. Among approximately 150,000 clones listed, roughly 85% were seen once. This clonotype was sampled from a man between 65 and 80 years old with acute or convalescent COVID-19. Material: peripheral blood.

The CDR3 coding sequence is TGTGCCAGCAGCTTAGGCCAGGGGGCCGCCTACGAGCAGTACTTC. Amino acid sequence: CASSLGQGAAYEQYF. The V gene is TRBV5-4, the J gene TRBJ2-7; 8 bases fit TRBD1. CDR1 is SGHNT and CDR2 is YYREEE in the germline V gene (reference sequence). The CDR3 is 15 amino acids. V lost 2 bases and J lost 2; bases outside the gene matches: 6.